Following are 3 T cell receptor beta chains from one sample sequenced in a study of T-cell reconstitution after alpha-beta-depleted transplantation in children. The authors prepared the TCRbeta library with unique molecular identifiers. TCRdb reprocessed the PCR reads via MiXCR and lists one record per CDR3 protein. The sample contains about 460,000 distinct CDR3 sequences, approximately 10% of which appear only once. The sample was PBMCs, mostly from graft donor cells, taken 180 days after TCRalphabeta/CD19-depleted stem cell transplant. These receptors all come from a female patient aged 2-10 years who had a stem cell transplant for aplastic anemia, so the T cells may come from the graft donor.

This rearrangement joins TRBV7-2 to TRBJ2-5, with 9 bases matching TRBD2. V shed 6 bases and J 3 bases; nucleotides not matched to a gene: 2. This CDR3 is built from 13 residues. The germline gives CDR1 SGHTA, CDR2 FQGNSA. The CDR3 DNA is TGTGCCAGCAGGCGACTAGCGGAAGAGACCCAGTACTTC. Amino acid sequence: CASRRLAEETQYF.

This clonotype was seen a few times. The rearrangement links TRBV20-1 to TRBJ2-1; possibly TRBD1 for D (5 bases). The V end was cut by 5 bases, the J end by 6 bases, with 20 bases between. Germline assignment: CDR1 DFQATT and CDR2 SNEGSKA (reference sequence). This CDR3 has 15 residues. CDR3 loop: CSARVIQTGSNEQFF. The CDR3 DNA reads TGCAGTGCTCGCGTGATCCAAACAGGTAGCAATGAGCAGTTCTTC.

This clonotype was seen more than once but under ten times. The chain links TRBV3-1 to TRBJ2-5, with TRBD1 as a possible D gene (5 bases). This CDR3 is built from 13 residues. Per the germline V gene, CDR1 is LGHDT and CDR2 is YNNKEL (reference sequence). Trimming stripped 7 bases from V and 4 bases from J, with 13 bases between. The CDR3 reads CASTQGRGETQYF. The CDR3 coding sequence is TGTGCCAGCACCCAGGGAAGGGGAGAGACCCAGTACTTC.